This T cell receptor beta chain was recorded in a study of T cell repertoires in cytomegalovirus infection (dated by TCRdb to about 2019). Looking at the study overall: Donor HLA type was relevant to the analysis, because carriage of CMV infection together with the matching HLA type was indicated by public TCR beta signatures. Overall study results and their limits: Carriers of CMV infection plus the relevant HLA type were discriminated by the cumulative frequency of public TCR beta family members in the study cohort and in an independent 352-donor cohort. The ex vivo response was dominated by HLA-C-restricted CMV-specific TCR beta clonotypes, which also provided the single most frequent clonotype in two of eight donors.

CDR1 and CDR2 were assigned from the germline V gene as SGHDN and FVKESK. The CDR3 runs 14 residues from the cysteine to the phenylalanine. Solely the CDR3 DNA is kept, with 42 bases framed from the first base. Trimming removed 0 bases from V and 10 bases from J, leaving 13 bases between the germline ends. The instrument was an Illumina HiSeq 1500. TCRdb reworked the public reads: Q25 trimming with fastp, MiXCR clone assembly, productive beta chains retained. CDR3 protein duplicates are merged, each entry listing the most common genes and DNA. This sample is represented by under 95,000 distinct CDR3 sequences; 3% to 4% of them were singletons. The ten largest make up around a fifth of the sample. In this sample, this clonotype turned up many times. What this receptor recognizes is not known. Per-base quality was not reported, and no clone a single base away is much larger than it.

The TCR was taken from a human donor in good health (CMV status not recorded). Some clones in this sample may be carry-over from other donors' samples. Material for sequencing was PBMCs. The chain is encoded by TRBV14 joined to TRBJ2-1; TRBD1 is a weak D gene call, 5 bases matching. The bases are TGTGCCAGCAGCCAAGATCAGGGTTTCAGGGAGCAGTTCTTC. This yields the protein CASSQDQGFREQFF.